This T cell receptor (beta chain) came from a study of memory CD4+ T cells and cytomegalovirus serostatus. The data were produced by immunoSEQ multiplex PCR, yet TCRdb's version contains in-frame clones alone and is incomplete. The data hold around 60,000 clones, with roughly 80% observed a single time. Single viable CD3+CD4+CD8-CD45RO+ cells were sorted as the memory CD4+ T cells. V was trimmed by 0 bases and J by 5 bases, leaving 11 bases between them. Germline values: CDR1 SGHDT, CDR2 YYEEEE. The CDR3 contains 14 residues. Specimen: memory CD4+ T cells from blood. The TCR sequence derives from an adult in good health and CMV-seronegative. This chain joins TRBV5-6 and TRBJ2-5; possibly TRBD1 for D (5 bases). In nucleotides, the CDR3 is TGTGCCAGCAGCTTGGGGGGCGGTGAGGAGACCCAGTACTTC. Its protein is CASSLGGGEETQYF.